A selection of T cell receptor beta chains follows, all from one sample in a study of CXCR4 blockade with PD-1 therapy in pancreatic cancer. Using immunoSEQ multiplex PCR, the repertoire was profiled, and TCRdb retains in-frame clones only, with some absent. Counted here are about 5,200 clones, around three fifths occurring once; the ten biggest clones make up roughly 6.5%. The sequencing sample was made of tumor tissue. All receptors derive from a human donor with pancreatic ductal adenocarcinoma. Each CDR3 is given with its conserved first and last residue. A D gene is named only where the DNA matches it firmly. Part of the rows lack a size; the others show once, few, many or a class for expanded clones.

J gene | clone size | D gene | V gene | CDR3 DNA | CDR3 protein
TRBJ2-1 | - | - | TRBV7-6 | TGTGCCAGCAGGGGCCAAGGGGACTCCTACAATGAGCAGTTCTTC | CASRGQGDSYNEQFF
TRBJ2-3 | few | - | TRBV6-8 | TGTGCCAGCACGGCAGGGACGGTTAGCACAGATACGCAGTATTTT | CASTAGTVSTDTQYF
TRBJ1-1 | medium-sized | - | TRBV6-8 | TGTGCCAGCAGCCACAGGGAGATCGACGCTTTCTTT | CASSHREIDAFF
TRBJ1-1 | - | TRBD1 | TRBV19 | TGTGCCAGTAGTATAGCCCAGGGGGTAGGGACTGAAGCTTTCTTT | CASSIAQGVGTEAFF
TRBJ1-3 | - | - | TRBV19 | TGTGCCAGTTCTTTCTCTGGAAACACCATATATTTT | CASSFSGNTIYF
TRBJ2-1 | - | - | TRBV29-1 | TGCAGCGTTGACAGGCGTAGCTCCTACAATGAGCAGTTCTTC | CSVDRRSSYNEQFF
TRBJ1-1 | - | TRBD1 | TRBV6-8 | TGTGCCAGCAAATGGAACAGGGGGCTTGAAGCTTTCTTT | CASKWNRGLEAFF
TRBJ1-2 | - | TRBD1 | TRBV15 | TGTGCCACCAGCAGGGGGACAGCTCAGAACTATGGCTACACCTTC | CATSRGTAQNYGYTF
TRBJ1-1 | - | TRBD1 | TRBV28 | TGTGCCAGCAGTCCAGGGGGCCGGACTGAAGCTTTCTTT | CASSPGGRTEAFF
TRBJ1-5 | few | TRBD1 | TRBV19 | TGTGCCAGTAGCGGGACAGGGGGGTTCAATCAGCCCCAGCATTTT | CASSGTGGFNQPQHF
TRBJ2-3 | - | - | TRBV5-1 | TGCGCCAGCAGCTTGGCCGGCTACAGCACAGATACGCAGTATTTT | CASSLAGYSTDTQYF
TRBJ2-1 | - | - | TRBV30 | TGTGCCTGGAGTTTCAACGGATATGAGCAGTTCTTC | CAWSFNGYEQFF
TRBJ2-3 | few | TRBD1 | TRBV15 | TGTGCCACCAGCATTGGGACAGGGTCGGGGACAGATACGCAGTATTTT | CATSIGTGSGTDTQYF